These 27 T cell receptor beta chains share one sample of origin, sequenced in a study of blood T cell repertoires in COVID-19. Assay: immunoSEQ multiplex PCR; the TCRdb copy retains only in-frame clones and omits some. The sample contains tens of thousands of clones, roughly three quarters of which appear only once. The sample taken for sequencing was peripheral blood. The source is a man in his sixties or seventies with COVID-19, enrolled during active disease.

The V gene is TRBV15, the J gene TRBJ2-1, with 10 nucleotides matching TRBD2. CDR3 size: 17 residues. The junction had 11 bases not matched to a gene; V was cut back by 4 bases and J by 5 bases. CDR1 is LNHNV, CDR2 YYDKDF, per germline (reference sequence). The CDR3: CATSKRTSGTLDNEQFF. The CDR3 DNA reads TGTGCCACCAGCAAACGCACTAGCGGGACTCTGGACAATGAGCAGTTCTTC. Full variable domain (rest looked up from reference TRBV15 and TRBJ2-1): DAMVIQNPRYQVTQFGKPVTLSCSQTLNHNVMYWYQQKSSQAPKLLFHYYDKDFNNEADTPDNFQSRRPNTSFCFLDIRSPGLGDTAMYLCATSKRTSGTLDNEQFFGPGTRLTVL.

Written as DNA, the CDR3 is TGCGCCAGCAGCATAGCCGGGACAGGCGATGAAAAACTGTTTTTT. Translation gives CASSIAGTGDEKLFF. J is TRBJ1-4 and V is TRBV5-1; TRBD1 matches at 8 bases. Per germline, CDR1 SGHRS and CDR2 YFSETQ. With V trimmed by 4 bases and J by 6 bases, 8 bases remained unmatched. The CDR3 runs 15 residues.

The V call is TRBV6-2 or TRBV6-3, the J call TRBJ1-5; 7 bases match TRBD1. CDR1 and CDR2 from the germline V gene are MNHEY and SVGEGT. The CDR3 length is 14 residues. J lost 6 bases, V lost 5 bases, and 7 bases had no gene match. The DNA for the CDR3 is TGTGCCAGCAGTCCCGGACAGGCCGCTCAGCCCCAGCATTTT. Protein product: CASSPGQAAQPQHF.

This clone was seen ten or more times. The chain links TRBV7-2 to TRBJ2-7, with 9 positions matching TRBD1. V trimming: 6 bases; J trimming: 5 bases; junction bases outside the gene matches: 8. This CDR3 contains 14 residues. Looked up from germline, CDR1 is SGHTA and CDR2 is FQGNSA. CDR3 DNA: TGTGCCAGCAGACCTACCGGGACAGGGAACGAGCAGTACTTC. Protein: CASRPTGTGNEQYF. Full variable domain (rest looked up from reference TRBV7-2 and TRBJ2-7): GAGVSQSPSNKVTEKGKDVELRCDPISGHTALYWYRQSLGQGLEFLIYFQGNSAPDKSGLPSDRFSAERTGGSVSTLTIQRTQQEDSAVYLCASRPTGTGNEQYFGPGTRLTVT.

The rearrangement uses TRBV5-1 and TRBJ2-7; TRBD2 aligns across 13 bases. The CDR3 has 22 amino acids. V lost 4 bases to trimming and J lost 2 bases; unmatched junction nucleotides: 24. Germline-derived CDR1 and CDR2 are SGHRS and YFSETQ. The CDR3 sequence: CASSPLRASDGLAGVSPYEQYF. CDR3 sequence (DNA): TGCGCCAGCAGCCCCCTCCGGGCTTCCGACGGACTAGCGGGAGTTAGCCCCTACGAGCAGTACTTC. The full variable domain, completed using reference TRBV5-1 and TRBJ2-7, is KAGVTQTPRYLIKTRGQQVTLSCSPISGHRSVSWYQQTPGQGLQFLFEYFSETQRNKGNFPGRFSGRQFSNSRSEMNVSTLELGDSALYLCASSPLRASDGLAGVSPYEQYFGPGTRLTVT.

In this sample, this clone turned up many times. This rearrangement joins TRBV10-3 to TRBJ1-6, with 8 bases that match TRBD1. The V segment lost 2 bases and the J segment 5 bases; nucleotides outside the gene matches: 5. This CDR3 has 16 amino acids. The germline V gene has CDR1 ENHRY and CDR2 SYGVKD. The CDR3 sequence is CAISEDGQGDNSPLHF. CDR3 DNA: TGTGCCATCAGTGAGGATGGACAGGGCGATAATTCACCCCTCCACTTT.

This rearrangement joins TRBV3-1 (or the pseudogene TRBV3-2) to TRBJ1-2; 9 bases align to TRBD1. The V and J ends lost 4 bases and 9 bases, in that order; junction bases with no gene match: 15. Germline loops: CDR1 LGHDT, CDR2 YNNKEL (reference sequence). The CDR3 is made up of 16 amino acids. The CDR3 coding sequence is TGTGCCAGCAGCCCAACCTTCGACTCGACAGGGGGAAGCTACACCTTC. It specifies CASSPTFDSTGGSYTF.

This chain uses TRBV7-3 with TRBJ2-7, with D maybe TRBD1 (6 bases). CDR1 is SGHTA, CDR2 FQGTGA, per germline. The CDR3 sequence is 14 residues long. Trimming took off 5 bases at V and 2 bases at J, with 13 bases between the two ends. The CDR3 nucleotides are TGTGCCAGCAGCCATGCGACAGGCCCCTACGAGCAGTACTTC. This encodes CASSHATGPYEQYF.

A single count supports this clone. This chain links TRBV18 with TRBJ1-1, with D possibly matching TRBD1 (6 bases). Germline assignment: CDR1 KGHSH and CDR2 LQKENI. The CDR3 sequence is 13 residues long. Between the trimmed V and J ends, which lost 6 bases and 4 bases, there was a span of 12 bases. As DNA, the CDR3 is TGTGCCAGCTCGCCTCAGGGGCTCACTGAAGCTTTCTTT. Its translation is CASSPQGLTEAFF.

J is TRBJ2-3 and V is TRBV7-2; 7 bases are a match to TRBD2. Trimming at V came to 5 bases and at J to 4 bases, leaving 12 bases not matched to a gene. Germline V gene sequence: CDR1 SGHTA, CDR2 FQGNSA. The CDR3 consists of 16 residues. CDR3 amino acids: CASSHRIGGGPDTQYF. CDR3 nucleotide sequence: TGTGCCAGCAGCCATCGAATCGGGGGAGGGCCAGATACGCAGTATTTT.

The V and J genes are TRBV12-5 and TRBJ2-7; maybe TRBD2 (5 bases). CDR1 is LGHNT and CDR2 is FRNRAP in the germline V gene. This CDR3 contains 14 residues. V shed 4 bases and J shed 0 bases, with 10 bases lying between them. This CDR3 reads CASGWTSSSYEQYF. In DNA, the CDR3 is TGTGCTAGTGGTTGGACTTCGAGCTCCTACGAGCAGTACTTC.

V and J are TRBV5-6 and TRBJ2-2; no clear D. This CDR3 has 12 amino acids. V lost 4 bases, J lost 6 bases, and 7 bases lay in between. CDR1 is SGHDT, CDR2 YYEEEE, per germline. DNA of the CDR3: TGTGCCAGCAGCCGCTCGGCCGGGGAGCTGTTTTTT. Translated: CASSRSAGELFF.

This chain links TRBV4-1 with TRBJ1-4, with D perhaps TRBD1 (6 bases). The CDR3 contains 15 residues. The V and J ends lost 5 bases and 6 bases respectively, with 16 bases between them. Germline CDR1 reads MGHRA; CDR2 reads YSYEKL. CDR3 sequence: CASSNDAGGDEKLFF. DNA for the CDR3: TGCGCCAGCAGCAATGACGCGGGGGGCGATGAAAAACTGTTTTTT.

This clone was counted once. This chain links TRBV28 with TRBJ2-2; perhaps TRBD1 as D (6 bases). Germline lookup yields CDR1 MDHEN and CDR2 SYDVKM. There are 13 residues in the CDR3. The V and J ends lost 5 bases and 8 bases respectively, with 12 bases between them. The DNA of the CDR3 is TGTGCCAGCAGTCGCCAGGGGAGAGGGGAGCTGTTTTTT. Its protein is CASSRQGRGELFF.

The rearrangement uses TRBV5-1 and TRBJ1-1; D remains unclear. Trimming left V 3 bases short and J 9 bases short, with 27 bases between. The CDR3 contains 17 residues. Per germline, CDR1 SGHRS and CDR2 YFSETQ. CDR3 in amino acids: CASSSKGGRVRNLQAFF. The CDR3 region has the DNA TGCGCCAGCAGCTCCAAAGGAGGGCGTGTCAGAAACCTTCAAGCTTTCTTT.

V and J are TRBV5-1 and TRBJ2-4; D is perhaps TRBD2 (6 bases). V lost 0 bases and J lost 3, with 13 bases in between. Germline V gives CDR1 SGHRS, CDR2 YFSETQ. This CDR3 region has 16 residues. The CDR3 DNA is TGCGCCAGCAGCTTGGATGCGGGAAGGGGCAAAAACATTCAGTACTTC. Encoded protein: CASSLDAGRGKNIQYF. Full variable domain (missing parts from reference TRBV5-1 and TRBJ2-4): KAGVTQTPRYLIKTRGQQVTLSCSPISGHRSVSWYQQTPGQGLQFLFEYFSETQRNKGNFPGRFSGRQFSNSRSEMNVSTLELGDSALYLCASSLDAGRGKNIQYFGAGTRLSVL.

This clone was observed a few times. The chain has TRBV9 and TRBJ1-6; D not resolved. The CDR3 contains 14 residues. Between the trimmed V and J ends, which lost 0 bases and 4 bases, there was a span of 5 bases. Germline CDR1 and CDR2: SGDLS and YYNGEE. CDR3 region: CASSVDRYNSPLHF. In DNA, the CDR3 is TGTGCCAGCAGCGTAGACAGATATAATTCACCCCTCCACTTT. Supplemented by reference TRBV9 and TRBJ1-6, the full variable domain reads DSGVTQTPKHLITATGQRVTLRCSPRSGDLSVYWYQQSLDQGLQFLIQYYNGEERAKGNILERFSAQQFPDLHSELNLSSLELGDSALYFCASSVDRYNSPLHFGNGTRLTVT.

This chain connects TRBV28 to TRBJ1-1, with 10 positions matching TRBD1. The CDR3 consists of 14 residues. The germline CDR1 and CDR2 sequences are MDHEN and SYDVKM. With 3 bases clipped from V and 11 bases from J, the junction kept 9 bases outside the gene matches. In DNA, the CDR3 is TGTGCCAGCAGTTTCCTTAGACAGGGGGCGGTCGCTTTCTTT. It specifies CASSFLRQGAVAFF.

The chain joins TRBV7-9 to TRBJ2-1; D remains unclear. The length of the CDR3 is 13 residues. With 4 bases removed from V and 7 bases from J, the gap between germline ends came to 11 bases. Germline-derived CDR1 and CDR2 are SEHNR and FQNEAQ (reference sequence). Here the CDR3 DNA reads TGTGCCAGCAGCTCCTCTCGGCGGAATGAGCAGTTCTTC. Protein sequence: CASSSSRRNEQFF.

The chain employs TRBV9 and TRBJ2-2; weak D call: TRBD2 (6 bases). In germline, CDR1 is SGDLS, CDR2 YYNGEE. V shed 7 bases and J shed 0 bases, with 25 bases lying between them. The length of the CDR3 is 19 residues. The CDR3 spells CASSTRTQTRTTNTGELFF. For the CDR3, the DNA is TGTGCCAGCTCAACCCGGACCCAGACTAGGACCACGAACACCGGGGAGCTGTTTTTT.

This clone was seen more than once but under ten times. The chain links TRBV2 to TRBJ2-1; no definite D call. Germline lookup yields CDR1 SNHLY and CDR2 FYNNEI. This CDR3 has 14 residues. The V and J ends lost 7 bases and 10 bases respectively, with 20 bases between them. For the CDR3, the DNA is TGTGCCAGCACTAGAGTGGCCCTCAATCAGGAGCAGTTCTTC. Translation: CASTRVALNQEQFF.

V and J are TRBV7-3 and TRBJ1-2; D is perhaps TRBD1 (5 bases). Germline CDR1 reads SGHTA; CDR2 reads FQGTGA. This CDR3 region has 16 residues. V was trimmed by 1 base and J by 6 bases, leaving 18 bases between them. DNA for the CDR3: TGTGCCAGCAGCTTAAGCCCAACAGGTCTAGGCCATGGCTACACCTTC. Translating gives CASSLSPTGLGHGYTF.

V is TRBV2 and J is TRBJ1-1, with 10 nucleotides matching TRBD1. This CDR3 contains 13 residues. With V trimmed by 6 bases and J by 10 bases, 8 bases remained unmatched. Germline CDR1 reads SNHLY; CDR2 reads FYNNEI. The CDR3 nucleotides read TGTGCCAGCAGGGGACAGGGGATTATTGGAGCTTTCTTT. Translated, it gives CASRGQGIIGAFF.

The chain combines TRBV11-2 with TRBJ2-5; TRBD2 matches at 10 bases. The CDR3 runs 14 residues. The germline CDR1 and CDR2 sequences are SGHAT and FQNNGV. J gave up 3 bases and V 2 bases, and 0 bases lay outside the gene matches. The CDR3: CASSLLAGEETQYF. CDR3 nucleotides: TGTGCCAGCAGCTTACTAGCGGGAGAAGAGACCCAGTACTTC.

The chain carries TRBV6-2 or TRBV6-3 and TRBJ2-7, with 8 bases aligning to TRBD2. The CDR3 is 15 amino acids. The germline CDR1 and CDR2 sequences are MNHEY and SVGEGT. Trimming took 3 bases from V and 0 from J; bases not matched to a gene: 4. DNA for the CDR3: TGTGCCAGCAGTTATTACGGGAGGGCCTCCTACGAGCAGTACTTC. Protein: CASSYYGRASYEQYF.

V gene TRBV28 combines with J gene TRBJ1-1, with 7 positions matching TRBD1. CDR1 is MDHEN, CDR2 SYDVKM, per germline. This CDR3 is 15 amino acids long. Trimming cost V 5 bases and J 2 bases; bases outside gene matches: 8. CDR3 sequence (DNA): TGTGCCAGCAGTCCGCGGGGACAGCCTAACACTGAAGCTTTCTTT. This codes for CASSPRGQPNTEAFF.

The chain links TRBV5-1 to TRBJ2-1; the match to TRBD2 covers 8 bases. CDR3 size: 15 residues. V dropped 4 bases and J dropped 2; count of bases not matched to a gene: 5. CDR1 SGHRS and CDR2 YFSETQ come from the germline V gene. The CDR3 loop is CASSRSGSAYNEQFF. CDR3 sequence (DNA): TGCGCCAGCAGCCGGAGCGGGAGCGCCTACAATGAGCAGTTCTTC.